What follows describes a single T cell receptor beta chain. The sample belongs to a study of T cells in Graves' hyperthyroidism and ophthalmopathy. Trimming pared 7 bases from V and 3 bases from J, leaving 12 bases between. Germline V CDR1 and CDR2: SQVTM, ANQGSEA. The CDR3 has 13 amino acids. Exclusion criteria comprised uncontrolled infection, other autoimmune disease, pregnancy or lactation. The TCR beta CDR3 regions underwent amplification using RNA transcripts as the source. The HTBI primer set served for first-round RT-PCR of the TCR CDR3. In TCRdb, the multiplex PCR reads were re-called with MiXCR into one record per CDR3 protein. The sample lists under 750,000 distinct CDR3 sequences; under 20% were seen once.

Sequenced input: blood. The chain employs TRBV29-1 and TRBJ1-4; D unclear. The TCR originated in a woman aged 50 to 60 with Graves' hyperthyroidism that later progressed to Graves' ophthalmopathy. CDR3 loop: CSAPFKPNEKLFF. The CDR3 DNA reads as TGCAGCGCACCCTTTAAGCCTAATGAAAAACTGTTTTTT.